This T cell receptor (beta chain) appears in the sequencing data of a study of T cell clonotyping in hematopoietic cell transplantation. Study outcomes and limitations: Recipient TCR diversity dropped after transplant; expanded clonotypes rose from day 30 to 180. Without cell sorting, CD4 versus CD8 contributions remain unresolved.

This clone was picked up one time. Its specificity is unknown. Recipients were bled about 28 days pretransplant and at posttransplant days 30, 100, 180. The V gene lost 2 bases and the J gene lost 5 bases, with 10 bases spanning the gap. Germline V gene data show CDR1 as KGHSH and CDR2 as LQKENI. This CDR3 region has 14 residues. Only in-frame clones appear in the TCRdb table, and some are missing; sequencing was by immunoSEQ multiplex PCR. The repertoire holds about 6,000 clones, 78% seen once, with roughly 34% in the top ten. The receptor was isolated from an older male patient who had an allogeneic stem cell transplant from an unrelated donor, so T cells may come from the graft donor. Some clones in this sample may be carry-over from other donors' samples. The sample in question was peripheral blood mononuclear cells, obtained 180 days after allogeneic stem cell transplant. The chain combines TRBV18 with TRBJ1-5, with D hard to call. The chain's CDR3 is CASSPLEGDQPQHF. The CDR3 nucleotides read TGTGCCAGCTCACCATTGGAGGGAGATCAGCCCCAGCATTTT.